Sequencing of this TCR beta chain was carried out in a study of response to subunit inactivated influenza vaccine listed by TCRdb under 2018. Study-wide context: Deep quantitative T cell receptor repertoire profiling was used in the study to track responses to a trivalent subunit inactivated influenza vaccine. General conclusions and limits of the study: It was suggested by the authors that each seasonal influenza vaccination may recruit only a limited number of new T cells.

CDR1 and CDR2, looked up from the germline V gene, are LGHNA and YNFKEQ. A distance of 14 bases separates the germline ends of V and J, which lose 1 base and 5 bases respectively. The CDR3 goes from the cysteine to the phenylalanine over 15 residues. Only the CDR3 DNA is retained, 45 bases long and in frame from the first base. Notes on this clonotype: No antigen is known for it. Per-nucleotide qualities are absent, and no much larger clonotype sits a single base away.

Preparation of the library involved RT-PCR. These reads were obtained on an Illumina HiSeq 2500. Through fastp at Q25 and MiXCR, TCRdb rebuilt clones from the public reads, retaining in-frame beta chains. Identical CDR3 protein sequences are pooled into one entry, listed with their most common genes and DNA. The sample yields roughly 710,000 distinct CDR3 sequences; about 14% were counted once. The leading ten clones occupy about 7.6% of the sample. This TCR derives from a middle-aged man who received an inactivated influenza vaccine. Donor details come from another sample of the same person, matched by shared clones. Sequenced here: PBMCs from blood, sampled around 15 days before vaccination. The chain couples TRBV4-2 to TRBJ1-1; TRBD1 is a weak D gene call, 5 bases matching. The CDR3 loop reads CASSQAGAGGTEAFF. The DNA reads as follows: TGTGCCAGCAGCCAAGCCGGGGCCGGGGGGACTGAAGCTTTCTTT.